The clone carrying this TCR beta chain came up many times. Its antigen is still unknown. TCRdb recomputed calls from the PCR reads with MiXCR, one row per CDR3 protein. The sample has more than 85,000 distinct CDR3 sequences, roughly 38% seen once; the top ten hold 4% to 5%. This sample stems from a study of molecular identifiers for immune sequencing clone quantification. CDR1 SGHNT and CDR2 YYREEE come from the germline V gene (reference sequence). Trimming cost V 1 base and J 2 bases, with 9 bases left between them. This CDR3 comprises 14 residues. Study-wide points: Clones with over 20 RNA copies captured over 99% of effector molecules but under 1% of naive ones.

The TCR sequence derives from a human donor in good health. Some libraries in this study had Jurkat cell RNA spiked in. This rearrangement joins TRBV5-4 to TRBJ1-2; D is uncertain. Sample: naive CD8+ T cells from blood, with Jurkat cell RNA spiked in. Subset in this sample: FACS-sorted CD8+CD4-CCR7+CD45RA+ naive T cells. CDR3 loop: CASSLLDQNYGYTF. CDR3 nucleotide sequence: TGTGCCAGCAGCTTGTTGGACCAAAACTATGGCTACACCTTC.